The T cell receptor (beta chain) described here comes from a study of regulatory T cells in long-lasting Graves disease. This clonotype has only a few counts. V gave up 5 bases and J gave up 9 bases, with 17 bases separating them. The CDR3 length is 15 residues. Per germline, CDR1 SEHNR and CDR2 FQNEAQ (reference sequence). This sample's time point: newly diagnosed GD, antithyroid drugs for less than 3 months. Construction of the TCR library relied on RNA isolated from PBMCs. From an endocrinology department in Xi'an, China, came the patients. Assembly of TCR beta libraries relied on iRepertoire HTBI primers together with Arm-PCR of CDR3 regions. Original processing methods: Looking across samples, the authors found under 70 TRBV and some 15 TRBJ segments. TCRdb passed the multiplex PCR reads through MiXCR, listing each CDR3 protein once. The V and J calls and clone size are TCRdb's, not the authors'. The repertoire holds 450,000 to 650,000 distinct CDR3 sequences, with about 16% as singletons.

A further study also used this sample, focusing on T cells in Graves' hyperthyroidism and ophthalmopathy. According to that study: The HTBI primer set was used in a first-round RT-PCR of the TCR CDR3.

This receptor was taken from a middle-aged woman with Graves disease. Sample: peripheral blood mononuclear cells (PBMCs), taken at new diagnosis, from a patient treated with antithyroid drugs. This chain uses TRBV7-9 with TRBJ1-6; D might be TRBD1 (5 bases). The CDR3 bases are TGTGCCAGCAGCGGGGGGACTTCCCCAACTTCACCCCTCCACTTT. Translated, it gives CASSGGTSPTSPLHF.